This TCR beta chain was found in a study of shared clonotypes between healthy human individuals (TCRdb year 2020). Study-level background: Three men and two women, aged 18 to 49 years, made up the cohort. For each donor, three plates each were used for CD4 naive and CD4 memory, two plates were used for CD8 naive, and one plate was used for CD8 memory. The study deeply sequenced blood TCR repertoires of about 5 healthy adults to estimate repertoire size and the extent of clonotype sharing between individuals. To increase sequencing depth and limit assay-specific biases, TCR repertoire library preparation and sequencing were carried out by different laboratories using diverse techniques. Per donor, leukapheresis produced somewhere between about 0.9 and 9 billion PBMCs. Beyond this particular receptor, the publication reports: Only blood was sampled, and tissue TCR repertoires likely differ from those in blood. Even with the large sequencing depth, rarefaction of the sorted-subset datasets indicated that sequencing was incomplete. The small number of donors limited the genetic and exposure-history diversity represented. Compared with non-shared clonotypes, the clonotypes found in all four sorted-subset donors had higher generation probabilities. Sharing across several donors was observed for 4.5% to 6.5% of naive CD4, less than 4% of naive CD8, 2% to 2.5% of memory CD4, and roughly 0.4% of memory CD8 clonotypes. Naive subsets generally had larger estimated clonotype richness than memory subsets did. Based on pairwise subsampling, the degree of clonotype sharing among donors was expected to be affected by sequencing depth.

The donors were healthy, HIV-negative adults with no recently reported acute infections or vaccinations. Only Caucasian adults living in Nashville, Tennessee, USA were represented among the donors. CD4+ T cells were enriched by magnetic negative selection, after which naive cells were positively selected on CD45RA and the negative fraction was taken as the memory subset. Blood was obtained by leukapheresis, after which PBMCs were separated by Ficoll-Histopaque density gradient centrifugation and cryopreserved in liquid nitrogen vapor phase. Analytical flow cytometry was used to check the purity and quantity of every magnetically sorted T cell population. Genomic DNA was isolated from each sorted fraction and quantified by UV absorbance on a Nanodrop 2000c. The CDR3 runs 14 residues from the cysteine to the phenylalanine. Only the CDR3 DNA is retained, 42 bases long and in frame from the first base. At the junction V is shortened by 2 bases and J by 2 bases; bases outside the gene matches: 2. CDR1 and CDR2 are drawn from the germline V gene (reference sequence): LNHDA, SQIVND.

Using the deep immunoSEQ assay, TCR CDR3 regions were amplified from genomic DNA by multiplex PCR. For each cell subset, the extracted genomic DNA was distributed evenly across all wells of several immunoSEQ 96-well plates, and each plate served as one replicate. For sorted subsets, about 200 ng genomic DNA, equal to some 30,000 T cell genomes, was loaded into each replicate PCR. The purified libraries were quantified using a Qubit 3.0 fluorometer, sized with a Bioanalyzer 2100, and then quantified again using the KAPA Library Quantification kit. Each immunoSEQ 96-well plate was sequenced on its own single-read 150-cycle Illumina NextSeq 550 flow cell. The original pipeline was this. Because the immunoSEQ output included only junctional sequences and no quality scores, the filtering could not be the same as the filtering used for full-length reads. Sequences were annotated with PyIR, a Python wrapper for IgBLAST v1.9, using IMGT germline references to assign V/J genes and CDR3. Any read was removed if the V/J assignment was weak (E-value above 1e-6), the CDR3 was missing, or the read contained stop codons, out-of-frame junctions, or ambiguous translated residues. V3J clonotypes were defined as sequences sharing an identical inferred V gene, J gene, and CDR3 amino acid sequence. Percentage overlap between repertoires was computed as shared unique clonotypes divided by the size of the smaller repertoire. RTK rarefaction, the Chao1 estimator, and Recon v2.1 estimates of unobserved clonotypes were used to assess repertoire richness. Generation probabilities were computed with OLGA for all TCRbeta clonotypes obtained by the gDNA method from several donors. TCRdb provides this immuneACCESS table in a form limited to in-frame rearrangements. Some clones are lacking; in checked studies, under half of them reflect an unresolved V gene, and why the rest are absent is not known. The V and J calls and clone size come from that table; D and trimming were worked out from the DNA. The sample profile shows roughly 2.4 million clones; nearly 97% of them were found once. The ten largest clones capture over 0.1% of the sample.

Worth noting for this clone: Its antigen specificity is not known. No much larger clone is present one base from it, and per-base qualities are unavailable.

Sequencing input: naive CD4+ T cells sorted from blood. The sample's cell subset or site label is to be understood as: CD45RA+ positively selected. Here the chain combines TRBV19 and TRBJ2-5, with 7 central nucleotides matching TRBD2. The TCR sequence derives from a man younger than 35 in good health. CDR3 loop: CASSIQGGQETQYF. The sequenced DNA: TGTGCCAGTAGTATACAGGGAGGGCAAGAGACCCAGTACTTC.